This T cell receptor beta chain comes out of a study of T cells in Graves' hyperthyroidism and ophthalmopathy. The TCR beta CDR3 regions underwent amplification using RNA transcripts as the source. When the TCR CDR3 underwent first-round RT-PCR, the HTBI primer set was used. In TCRdb, the multiplex PCR reads were re-called with MiXCR into one record per CDR3 protein. Among under 400,000 distinct CDR3 sequences listed, roughly an eighth were seen once. Worth noting for this clonotype: At one boundary the junction diverges from the germline segment, which might be a read error.

Germline values: CDR1 DFQATT, CDR2 SNEGSKA (reference sequence). The CDR3 runs 14 residues. This receptor was obtained from a young woman with Graves' hyperthyroidism. The chain links TRBV20-1 to TRBJ2-2; D may be TRBD2 (5 bases). The sample comprised blood. Written as DNA, the CDR3 is TGCAGTGCGAGAGGGCAGTCAATGGACGGGGAGCTGTTTTTT. Protein sequence: CSARGQSMDGELFF.